This T cell receptor (beta chain) was sequenced during a study of sequential checkpoint blockade in melanoma. Assay: immunoSEQ multiplex PCR; the TCRdb copy retains only in-frame clones and omits some. The sample lists some 9,100 clones, around 73% seen once, with about 14% in the top ten. Specified treatment: randomized to nivolumab then ipilimumab (arm A) or the reverse (arm B). No patient had prior DNA-damaging chemotherapy. From thawed PBMCs, live CD3+CD8+ cells negative for CD19 and CD56 were sorted. The sequence derives from a human donor with melanoma. The material was CD8+ T cells sorted from blood (inferred from file names), obtained from a patient given nivolumab and ipilimumab in sequence.

The CDR3, as DNA: TGTGCCAGCAGCTTCGGAGGGAATCAGCCCCAGCATTTT. This translates into CASSFGGNQPQHF. The chain is built from TRBV7-9 and TRBJ1-5; the D is unclear. CDR3 length: 13 residues. Germline-derived CDR1 and CDR2 are SEHNR and FQNEAQ (reference sequence). V lost 3 bases to trimming and J lost 4 bases, with 7 bases between them.